This is a list of T cell receptor beta chains from one sample in a study of T cell changes during pregnancy in multiple sclerosis. TCRdb keeps only in-frame clones here, not all; method: immunoSEQ multiplex PCR. In the table there are under 70,000 clones, over 80% of which are singletons. Source: CD4+ T cells from peripheral blood mononuclear cells, taken after pregnancy. The receptors originated from a female donor with multiple sclerosis, enrolled in a pregnancy study. Both conserved end residues are part of each CDR3. D genes are given only for firm matches. Not all rows give a size; the values are once, few, many and, for expanded clones, a class.

J gene: TRBJ1-3
D gene: TRBD1
clone size: once
V gene: TRBV5-4
CDR3 protein: CASSLDPGTGANTIYF
CDR3 DNA: TGTGCCAGCAGCTTAGACCCCGGGACAGGGGCAAACACCATATATTTT

J gene: TRBJ2-7
D gene: TRBD1
clone size: .
V gene: TRBV5-4
CDR3 protein: CASSLPGQGHYEQYF
CDR3 DNA: TGTGCCAGCAGCCTACCGGGACAGGGGCATTACGAGCAGTACTTC

J gene: TRBJ2-3
D gene: .
clone size: .
V gene: TRBV11-2
CDR3 protein: CASSSTPVAGGTQYF
CDR3 DNA: TGTGCCAGCAGCTCGACCCCCGTGGCCGGAGGGACGCAGTATTTT

J gene: TRBJ1-6
D gene: .
clone size: .
V gene: TRBV10-3
CDR3 protein: CAIIPSGEEPLHF
CDR3 DNA: TGTGCCATCATCCCCAGTGGGGAGGAGCCCCTCCACTTT

J gene: TRBJ2-3
D gene: TRBD1
clone size: .
V gene: TRBV5-4
CDR3 protein: CASSFGRGTGSDTQYF
CDR3 DNA: TGTGCCAGCAGCTTCGGCAGGGGGACAGGGTCAGATACGCAGTATTTT

J gene: TRBJ2-7
D gene: TRBD2
clone size: once
V gene: TRBV7-9
CDR3 protein: CASSLVGGREQYF
CDR3 DNA: TGTGCCAGCAGCTTAGTCGGGGGGAGAGAGCAGTACTTC

J gene: TRBJ2-5
D gene: TRBD2
clone size: .
V gene: TRBV9
CDR3 protein: CASSPRAGLETQYF
CDR3 DNA: TGTGCCAGCAGCCCAAGAGCGGGGTTGGAGACCCAGTACTTC

J gene: TRBJ2-7
D gene: TRBD2
clone size: .
V gene: TRBV19
CDR3 protein: CATGGGRSSYEQYF
CDR3 DNA: TGTGCCACAGGCGGGGGAAGATCCTCCTACGAGCAGTACTTC

J gene: TRBJ1-2
D gene: .
clone size: .
V gene: TRBV7-2
CDR3 protein: CASSFGGAMYYGYTF
CDR3 DNA: TGTGCCAGCAGCTTTGGTGGGGCCATGTACTATGGCTACACCTTC

J gene: TRBJ2-3
D gene: TRBD2
clone size: .
V gene: TRBV11-1
CDR3 protein: CASKSSGGWGTDTQYF
CDR3 DNA: TGTGCCAGCAAATCTAGCGGGGGCTGGGGCACAGATACGCAGTATTTT

J gene: TRBJ1-1
D gene: .
clone size: .
V gene: TRBV19
CDR3 protein: CASSIQRGNTEAFF
CDR3 DNA: TGTGCCAGTAGTATTCAACGGGGGAACACTGAAGCTTTCTTT

J gene: TRBJ2-1
D gene: .
clone size: .
V gene: TRBV5-4
CDR3 protein: CASGMADSYNEQFF
CDR3 DNA: TGTGCCAGTGGCATGGCGGACTCCTACAATGAGCAGTTCTTC

J gene: TRBJ1-1
D gene: .
clone size: .
V gene: TRBV29-1
CDR3 protein: CSAAGGVNTEAFF
CDR3 DNA: TGCAGCGCCGCGGGAGGGGTGAACACTGAAGCTTTCTTT

J gene: TRBJ1-2
D gene: TRBD1
clone size: few
V gene: TRBV7-2
CDR3 protein: CASSLVHRGDYGYTF
CDR3 DNA: TGTGCCAGCAGCTTAGTCCACAGGGGAGACTATGGCTACACCTTC

J gene: TRBJ2-5
D gene: TRBD1
clone size: few
V gene: TRBV28
CDR3 protein: CASTGGVETQYF
CDR3 DNA: TGTGCCAGCACAGGGGGCGTAGAGACCCAGTACTTC

J gene: TRBJ1-2
D gene: TRBD1
clone size: .
V gene: TRBV7-3
CDR3 protein: CASSFGQGVGYTF
CDR3 DNA: TGTGCCAGCAGCTTTGGACAGGGGGTTGGCTACACCTTC

J gene: TRBJ2-7
D gene: TRBD1
clone size: .
V gene: TRBV14
CDR3 protein: CASSLHRGSYEQYF
CDR3 DNA: TGTGCCAGCAGCCTCCACAGGGGCTCCTACGAGCAGTACTTC

J gene: TRBJ1-1
D gene: .
clone size: few
V gene: TRBV14
CDR3 protein: CASSQGTDTEAFF
CDR3 DNA: TGTGCCAGCAGCCAAGGGACAGACACTGAAGCTTTCTTT

J gene: TRBJ2-3
D gene: TRBD2
clone size: .
V gene: TRBV5-4
CDR3 protein: CASSLSTSDFTQYF
CDR3 DNA: TGTGCCAGCAGCTTGTCGACTAGCGATTTTACGCAGTATTTT

J gene: TRBJ2-5
D gene: TRBD2
clone size: .
V gene: TRBV7-9
CDR3 protein: CASSSGGLAGIKETQYF
CDR3 DNA: TGTGCCAGCAGCTCAGGGGGACTAGCGGGGATTAAAGAGACCCAGTACTTC

J gene: TRBJ2-3
D gene: TRBD2
clone size: .
V gene: TRBV7-9
CDR3 protein: CASSSRTSGGPTDTQYF
CDR3 DNA: TGTGCCAGCAGCAGCCGGACTAGCGGGGGACCTACAGATACGCAGTATTTT

J gene: TRBJ2-7
D gene: .
clone size: .
V gene: TRBV5-1
CDR3 protein: CASSSLYEQYF
CDR3 DNA: TGCGCCAGCAGCTCCCTCTACGAGCAGTACTTC

J gene: TRBJ1-1
D gene: .
clone size: .
V gene: TRBV5-5
CDR3 protein: CASRLLMNTEAFF
CDR3 DNA: TGTGCCAGCAGGTTACTGATGAACACTGAAGCTTTCTTT

J gene: TRBJ1-4
D gene: .
clone size: .
V gene: TRBV7-6
CDR3 protein: CASSLEAATNEKLFF
CDR3 DNA: TGTGCCAGCAGCTTAGAGGCAGCGACTAATGAAAAACTGTTTTTT

J gene: TRBJ1-2
D gene: .
clone size: .
V gene: TRBV7-9
CDR3 protein: CASSLPLSGYGYTF
CDR3 DNA: TGTGCCAGCAGCCTACCCCTATCGGGCTATGGCTACACCTTC

J gene: TRBJ2-3
D gene: TRBD1
clone size: .
V gene: TRBV5-5
CDR3 protein: CASSFGQVTDTQYF
CDR3 DNA: TGTGCCAGCAGCTTCGGACAGGTCACAGATACGCAGTATTTT

J gene: TRBJ2-3
D gene: TRBD2
clone size: .
V gene: TRBV4-2
CDR3 protein: CASTSLAVDTDTQYF
CDR3 DNA: TGTGCCAGCACCTCTCTAGCGGTAGACACAGATACGCAGTATTTT

J gene: TRBJ2-3
D gene: TRBD2
clone size: .
V gene: TRBV18
CDR3 protein: CASSPISTSGFFTDTQYF
CDR3 DNA: TGTGCCAGCTCACCAATTTCGACTAGCGGTTTCTTCACAGATACGCAGTATTTT

J gene: TRBJ2-5
D gene: TRBD1
clone size: .
V gene: TRBV5-4
CDR3 protein: CASSLGRGQGAETQYF
CDR3 DNA: TGTGCCAGCAGCTTGGGCCGGGGACAGGGGGCAGAGACCCAGTACTTC

J gene: TRBJ1-3
D gene: .
clone size: .
V gene: TRBV7-9
CDR3 protein: CASSSPREPGNTIYF
CDR3 DNA: TGTGCCAGCAGCTCCCCAAGAGAGCCGGGAAACACCATATATTTT

J gene: TRBJ1-3
D gene: .
clone size: .
V gene: TRBV6-1
CDR3 protein: CASSGTPGNTIYF
CDR3 DNA: TGTGCCAGCAGTGGTACACCCGGAAACACCATATATTTT

J gene: TRBJ2-7
D gene: .
clone size: .
V gene: TRBV5-6
CDR3 protein: CASSLGRAYEQYF
CDR3 DNA: TGTGCCAGCAGCTTAGGCAGGGCTTACGAGCAGTACTTC

J gene: TRBJ2-7
D gene: .
clone size: .
V gene: TRBV30
CDR3 protein: CAWAPGHHYEQYF
CDR3 DNA: TGTGCCTGGGCCCCGGGACACCACTACGAGCAGTACTTC

J gene: TRBJ2-5
D gene: TRBD2
clone size: .
V gene: TRBV4-3
CDR3 protein: CASSQERVLAGDVQYF
CDR3 DNA: TGCGCCAGCAGCCAAGAGAGGGTCCTAGCGGGGGATGTCCAGTACTTC

J gene: TRBJ1-2
D gene: .
clone size: .
V gene: TRBV4-2
CDR3 protein: CASSQDTANYGYTF
CDR3 DNA: TGTGCCAGCAGCCAAGATACAGCTAACTATGGCTACACCTTC